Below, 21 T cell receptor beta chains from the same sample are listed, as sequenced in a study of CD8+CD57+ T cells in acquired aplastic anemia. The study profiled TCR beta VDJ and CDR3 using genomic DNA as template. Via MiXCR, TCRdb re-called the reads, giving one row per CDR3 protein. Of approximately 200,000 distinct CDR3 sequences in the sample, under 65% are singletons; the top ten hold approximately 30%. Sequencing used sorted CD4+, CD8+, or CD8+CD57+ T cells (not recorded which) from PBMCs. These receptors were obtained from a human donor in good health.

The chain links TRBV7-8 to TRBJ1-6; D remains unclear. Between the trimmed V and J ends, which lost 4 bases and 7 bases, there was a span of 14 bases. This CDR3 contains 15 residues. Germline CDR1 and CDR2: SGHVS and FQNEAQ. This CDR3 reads CASSSSIRINSPLHF. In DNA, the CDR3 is TGTGCCAGCAGCTCATCCATTCGAATAAATTCACCCCTCCACTTT.

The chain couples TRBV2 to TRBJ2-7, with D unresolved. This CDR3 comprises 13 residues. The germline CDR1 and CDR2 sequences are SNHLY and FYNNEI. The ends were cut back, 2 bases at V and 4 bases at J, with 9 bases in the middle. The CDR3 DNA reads TGTGCCAGCAGTGAATACAGACTGTACGAGCAGTACTTC. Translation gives CASSEYRLYEQYF.

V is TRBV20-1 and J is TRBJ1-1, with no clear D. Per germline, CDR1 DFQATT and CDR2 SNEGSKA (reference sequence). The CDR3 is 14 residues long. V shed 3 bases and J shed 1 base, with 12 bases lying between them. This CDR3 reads CSARNSDPNTEAFF. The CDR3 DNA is TGCAGTGCTAGGAACTCGGACCCGAACACTGAAGCTTTCTTT.

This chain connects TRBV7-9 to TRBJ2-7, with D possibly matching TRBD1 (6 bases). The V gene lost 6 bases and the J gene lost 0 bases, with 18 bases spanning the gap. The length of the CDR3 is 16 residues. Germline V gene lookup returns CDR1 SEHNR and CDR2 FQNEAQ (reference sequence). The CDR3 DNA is TGTGCCAGCAGTCCCCGTGACAGGTCCAGCTCCTACGAGCAGTACTTC. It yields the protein CASSPRDRSSSYEQYF.

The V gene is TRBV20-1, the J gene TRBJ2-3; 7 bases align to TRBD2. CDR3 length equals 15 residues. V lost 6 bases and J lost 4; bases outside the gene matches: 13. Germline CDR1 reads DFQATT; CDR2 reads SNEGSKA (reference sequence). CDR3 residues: CSAPGGGGAADTQYF. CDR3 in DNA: TGCAGTGCCCCTGGGGGGGGGGGAGCCGCAGATACGCAGTATTTT.

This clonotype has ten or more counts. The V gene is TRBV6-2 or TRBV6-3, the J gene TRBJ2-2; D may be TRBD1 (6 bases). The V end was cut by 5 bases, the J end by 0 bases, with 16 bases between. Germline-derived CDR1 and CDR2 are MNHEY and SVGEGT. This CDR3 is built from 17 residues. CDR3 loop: CASSKDRLYSNTGELFF. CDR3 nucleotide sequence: TGTGCCAGCAGTAAAGACAGGTTATACTCGAACACCGGGGAGCTGTTTTTT.

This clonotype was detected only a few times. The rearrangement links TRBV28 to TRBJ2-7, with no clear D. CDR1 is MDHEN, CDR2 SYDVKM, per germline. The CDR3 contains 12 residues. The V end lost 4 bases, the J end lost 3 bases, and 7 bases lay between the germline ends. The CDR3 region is CASSWEYYEQYF. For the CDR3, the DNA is TGTGCCAGCAGTTGGGAATACTACGAGCAGTACTTC.

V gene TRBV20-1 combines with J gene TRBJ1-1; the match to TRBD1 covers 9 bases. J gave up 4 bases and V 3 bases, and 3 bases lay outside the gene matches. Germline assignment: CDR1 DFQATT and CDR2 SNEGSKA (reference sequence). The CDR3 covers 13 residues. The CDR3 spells CSARGQGTTEAFF. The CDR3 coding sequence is TGCAGTGCTAGGGGACAGGGTACCACTGAAGCTTTCTTT.

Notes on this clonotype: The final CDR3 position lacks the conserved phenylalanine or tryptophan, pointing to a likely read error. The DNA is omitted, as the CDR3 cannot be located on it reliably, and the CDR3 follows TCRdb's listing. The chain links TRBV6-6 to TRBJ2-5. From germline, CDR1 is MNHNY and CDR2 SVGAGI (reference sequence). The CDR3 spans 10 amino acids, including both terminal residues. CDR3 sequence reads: CATHRDDSSL.

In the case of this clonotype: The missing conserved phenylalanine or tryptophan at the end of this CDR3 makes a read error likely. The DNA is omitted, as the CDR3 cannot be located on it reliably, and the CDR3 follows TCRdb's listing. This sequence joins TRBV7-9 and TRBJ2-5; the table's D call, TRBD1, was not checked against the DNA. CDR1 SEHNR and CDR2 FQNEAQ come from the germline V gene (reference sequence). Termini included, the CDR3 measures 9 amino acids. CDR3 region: CANKTGGVI.

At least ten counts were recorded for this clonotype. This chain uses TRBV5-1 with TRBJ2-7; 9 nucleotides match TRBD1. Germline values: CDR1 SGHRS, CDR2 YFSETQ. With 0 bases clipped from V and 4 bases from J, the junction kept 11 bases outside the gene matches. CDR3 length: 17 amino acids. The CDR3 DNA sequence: TGCGCCAGCAGCTTGGTTACAGGGGGCTCGGGCCTGTACGAGCAGTACTTC. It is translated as CASSLVTGGSGLYEQYF.

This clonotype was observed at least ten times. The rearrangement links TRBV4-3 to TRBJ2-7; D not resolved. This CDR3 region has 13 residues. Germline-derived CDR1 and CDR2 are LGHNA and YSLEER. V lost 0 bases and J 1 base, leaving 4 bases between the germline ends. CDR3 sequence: CASSQDMSYEQYF. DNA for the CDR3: TGCGCCAGCAGCCAAGACATGTCCTACGAGCAGTACTTC.

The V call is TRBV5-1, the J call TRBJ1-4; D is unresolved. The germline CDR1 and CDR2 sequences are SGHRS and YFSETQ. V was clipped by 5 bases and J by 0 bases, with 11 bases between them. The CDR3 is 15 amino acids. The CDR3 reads CASRQNAATNEKLFF. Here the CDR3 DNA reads TGCGCCAGCAGGCAAAATGCCGCAACTAATGAAAAACTGTTTTTT.

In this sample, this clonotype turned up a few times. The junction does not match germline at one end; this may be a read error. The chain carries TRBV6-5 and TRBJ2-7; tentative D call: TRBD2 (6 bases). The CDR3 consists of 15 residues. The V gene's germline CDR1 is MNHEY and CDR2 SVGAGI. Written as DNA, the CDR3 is TGTGCCAGCAGTTACTCGTCCACTAGCTCCTACGTGCAGTACTTC. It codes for CASSYSSTSSYVQYF.

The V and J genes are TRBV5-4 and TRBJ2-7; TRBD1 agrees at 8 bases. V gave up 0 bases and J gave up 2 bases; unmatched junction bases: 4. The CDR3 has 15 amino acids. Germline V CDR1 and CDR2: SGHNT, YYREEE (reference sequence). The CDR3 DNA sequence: TGTGCCAGCAGCTTGGAAGGGGACAGGCCCTACGAGCAGTACTTC. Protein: CASSLEGDRPYEQYF. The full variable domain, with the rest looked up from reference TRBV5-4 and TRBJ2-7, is ETGVTQSPTHLIKTRGQQVTLRCSSQSGHNTVSWYQQALGQGPQFIFQYYREEENGRGNFPPRFSGLQFPNYSSELNVNALELDDSALYLCASSLEGDRPYEQYFGPGTRLTVT.

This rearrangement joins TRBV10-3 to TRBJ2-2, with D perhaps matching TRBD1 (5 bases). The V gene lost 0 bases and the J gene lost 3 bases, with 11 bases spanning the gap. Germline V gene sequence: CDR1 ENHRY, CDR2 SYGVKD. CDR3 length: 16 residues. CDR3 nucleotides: TGTGCCATCAGTGAGTCGAGACAGTGGGACACCGGGGAGCTGTTTTTT. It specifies CAISESRQWDTGELFF.

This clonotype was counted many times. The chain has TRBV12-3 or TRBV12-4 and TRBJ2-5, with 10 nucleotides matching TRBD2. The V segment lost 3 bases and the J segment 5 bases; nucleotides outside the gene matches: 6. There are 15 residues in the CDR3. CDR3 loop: CASSFPSSGRETQYF. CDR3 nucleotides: TGTGCCAGCAGTTTCCCTAGTAGCGGGAGGGAGACCCAGTACTTC.

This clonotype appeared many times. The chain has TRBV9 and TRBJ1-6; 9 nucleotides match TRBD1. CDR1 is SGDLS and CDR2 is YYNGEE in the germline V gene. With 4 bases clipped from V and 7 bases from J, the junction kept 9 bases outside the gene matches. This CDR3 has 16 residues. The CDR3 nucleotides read TGTGCCAGCAGCTCCCCACAGGGGGCGGAAAATTCACCCCTCCACTTT. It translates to CASSSPQGAENSPLHF.

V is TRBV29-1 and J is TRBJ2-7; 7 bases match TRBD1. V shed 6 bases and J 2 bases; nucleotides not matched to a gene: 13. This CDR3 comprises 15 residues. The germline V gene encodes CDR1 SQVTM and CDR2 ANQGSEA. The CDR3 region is CSVRGGQMEAYEQYF. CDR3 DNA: TGCAGCGTCAGAGGGGGCCAGATGGAAGCCTACGAGCAGTACTTC.

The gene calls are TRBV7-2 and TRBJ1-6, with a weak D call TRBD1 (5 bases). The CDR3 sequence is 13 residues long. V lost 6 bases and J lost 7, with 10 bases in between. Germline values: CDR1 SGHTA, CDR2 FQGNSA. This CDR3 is CASSWGLNSPLHF. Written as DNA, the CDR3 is TGTGCCAGCAGTTGGGGCCTGAATTCACCCCTCCACTTT.

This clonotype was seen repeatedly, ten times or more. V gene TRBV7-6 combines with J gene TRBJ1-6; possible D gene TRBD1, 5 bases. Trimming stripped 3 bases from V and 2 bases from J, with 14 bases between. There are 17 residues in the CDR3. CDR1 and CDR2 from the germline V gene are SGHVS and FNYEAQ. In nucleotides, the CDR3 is TGTGCCAGCAGCTTGACTCAGGGTTTGACCTATAATTCACCCCTCCACTTT. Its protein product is CASSLTQGLTYNSPLHF.